The text below deals with one T cell receptor (beta chain). There is no known antigen for this receptor. No quality values exist for individual bases; no much larger clone is one base distant. Genomic DNA was isolated from the sorted cells so that the TCRbeta CDR3 region could be sequenced. TCRbeta CDR3 regions were sequenced using the immunoSEQ Assay. Held by TCRdb, this immuneACCESS table contains in-frame sequences only and omits some clones. Under half of the omission traces to an unresolved V gene where checked; the cause of the rest is unknown. The sample table holds about 95,000 clones, of which roughly 90% were seen once. 2.6% of the sample is in the top ten clones. Patients with autoimmune disease history or receiving systemic immunosuppression were excluded from the trial. In every dose cohort, peripheral blood was drawn for TCR sequencing at baseline, cycle 4 day 1, and cycle 7 day 1. The samples were taken from a phase I, first-in-human, multicenter, open-label dose-escalation trial of ivuxolimab. Adults with locally advanced or metastatic head and neck squamous cell, hepatocellular, melanoma or renal cell carcinoma were enrolled in the trial. Before TCR sequencing, CD4+ and CD8+ T cells were separately sorted from peripheral blood.

The data belong to a study of OX40 agonist ivuxolimab in advanced cancers. Notes on the research overall: Ivuxolimab was a fully human IgG2 agonistic monoclonal antibody targeting the costimulatory receptor OX40 (CD134). Intravenous ivuxolimab was administered to patients every 2 weeks at six dose levels: 0.01, 0.1, 0.3, 1.5, 3 and 10 mg/kg. Among the 50 to 55 dose-escalation patients, 19 had hepatocellular carcinoma, roughly 15 melanoma, 9 renal cell carcinoma and 9 head and neck cancer. In the dose-escalation cohort, roughly 80% of patients were male, and the mean age was roughly 60 years, with a range of about 20 to 79. Patients were allowed to have had prior anti-PD-1, anti-PD-L1 or anti-CTLA-4 therapy, and 30% to 50% of the dose-escalation patients had previously received checkpoint inhibitors. Three dose-escalation patients achieved partial responses, one with hepatocellular carcinoma and two with cutaneous melanoma. The point of sequencing TCRbeta in the periphery was to test whether ivuxolimab changed TCR sequence diversity and drove clonal T-cell expansion. The paper reports the monotherapy dose-escalation portion (N of about 56 patients) of the phase I ivuxolimab trial. The study at large found these results: Partial responders in the 0.1-3.0 mg/kg groups had among the lowest normalized peripheral clonal expansion, especially among CD8+ T cells. Clonal expansion of both CD4+ and CD8+ blood T cells was observed from baseline to week 6 at doses 0.1 to 3.0 mg/kg. The antigen specificity of the peripheral T cells that underwent clonal expansion was not determined. After ivuxolimab, expanded clones were on average more numerous among CD8+ T cells than among CD4+ T cells. Low levels of normalized T-cell clonal expansion were also seen in some patients who did not respond.

Spanning cysteine to phenylalanine, the CDR3 consists of 14 amino acids. Kept here is only the CDR3 DNA, which spans 42 bases and is read in frame from base 1. Cut back by 2 bases and 5 bases, the V and J ends lie 12 bases apart. Per the germline V gene, SGHAT is the CDR1 and FQNNGV is the CDR2. The chain is encoded by TRBV11-2 joined to TRBJ2-5, with the identity of the D gene unclear. Sequencing was performed on CD4+ or CD8+ T cells sorted from blood, taken in a trial of the OX40 agonist ivuxolimab. The TCR comes from an adult with an advanced solid tumor such as melanoma, head and neck, liver or kidney cancer. The DNA sequence is given as TGTGCCAGCAGCTTACCAGGCGGAAGGGAGACCCAGTACTTC. Its amino acids are CASSLPGGRETQYF.